Listed below are T cell receptor beta chains from one sample, sequenced in a study of PD-1 blockade in classical Hodgkin lymphoma. The repertoire was sequenced with immunoSEQ multiplex PCR; TCRdb's copy has only in-frame clones and lacks some. This sample yields about 110,000 clones, of which 89% are seen a single time; 15% to 20% belongs to the top ten. This specimen consisted of peripheral blood mononuclear cells (PBMCs), obtained before the second cycle of nivolumab. These TCRs come from a human donor with classical Hodgkin lymphoma. The conserved cysteine and the conserved F or W are not part of the CDR3 here. Expanded clones are given a class, and other clones once, few, many or no size at all.

CDR3 protein: AWSPYTGFGREQY; J gene: TRBJ2-7; clone size: many; V gene: TRBV30
CDR3 protein: AGQTEGGGPYNEQF; J gene: TRBJ2-1; clone size: -; V gene: TRBV7-9
CDR3 protein: ASSTLAEGSYEQY; J gene: TRBJ2-7; clone size: -; V gene: TRBV6-6
CDR3 protein: ASSYSDRARTQY; J gene: TRBJ2-5; clone size: -; V gene: TRBV6-5
CDR3 protein: ASSYGPKGSYEQY; J gene: TRBJ2-7; clone size: -; V gene: TRBV7-9
CDR3 protein: ASSLVSEAF; J gene: TRBJ1-1; clone size: -; V gene: TRBV7-9
CDR3 protein: ASSIYGQGYAGELF; J gene: TRBJ2-2; clone size: -; V gene: TRBV28
CDR3 protein: SVVKQETNYGYT; J gene: TRBJ1-2; clone size: -; V gene: TRBV29-1
CDR3 protein: ASSPFSGGDEKLF; J gene: TRBJ1-4; clone size: -; V gene: TRBV2
CDR3 protein: ASSFSGQSGGYT; J gene: TRBJ1-2; clone size: -; V gene: TRBV5-1
CDR3 protein: ASSPSDTGLTDTQY; J gene: TRBJ2-3; clone size: few; V gene: TRBV5-4
CDR3 protein: ASSRQGALGEQY; J gene: TRBJ2-7; clone size: -; V gene: TRBV18
CDR3 protein: ASSYSDRGRYGYT; J gene: TRBJ1-2; clone size: -; V gene: TRBV6-6
CDR3 protein: ASRKGGTGENIQY; J gene: TRBJ2-4; clone size: -; V gene: TRBV6-1
CDR3 protein: ASSQVLTGTGNTIY; J gene: TRBJ1-3; clone size: few; V gene: TRBV4-2
CDR3 protein: ASSQGQREMDEQY; J gene: TRBJ2-7; clone size: -; V gene: TRBV4-1
CDR3 protein: ASSPPDQPPTNTIY; J gene: TRBJ1-3; clone size: -; V gene: TRBV18
CDR3 protein: ASIFLTSGRNEQY; J gene: TRBJ2-7; clone size: -; V gene: TRBV6-5
CDR3 protein: ASSLYPRIWETQY; J gene: TRBJ2-5; clone size: -; V gene: TRBV27
CDR3 protein: ASSFQGNTEAF; J gene: TRBJ1-1; clone size: -; V gene: TRBV5-8
CDR3 protein: ASRRDIFMNTEAF; J gene: TRBJ1-1; clone size: -; V gene: TRBV10-2
CDR3 protein: ASSRAAYGYT; J gene: TRBJ1-2; clone size: -; V gene: TRBV6-1
CDR3 protein: ASSPSVGPYEQY; J gene: TRBJ2-7; clone size: -; V gene: TRBV7-7
CDR3 protein: ASSLVGGSAF; J gene: TRBJ1-1; clone size: once; V gene: TRBV27